The 4 T cell receptor beta chains reported below all come from one sample, sequenced in a study of T cell changes during pregnancy in multiple sclerosis. Sequenced by immunoSEQ multiplex PCR; TCRdb stores in-frame clones only, minus some. The data show approximately 70,000 clones, 75% to 95% seen once. Material: CD4+ T cells from peripheral blood mononuclear cells, obtained before pregnancy. The receptors here all came from a female donor with multiple sclerosis, enrolled in a pregnancy study.

The genes are TRBV6-1 and TRBJ1-1, with D unclear. Trimming removed 3 bases at V and 5 bases at J, with 16 bases between. This CDR3 comprises 15 residues. Germline V CDR1 and CDR2: MNHNS, SASEGT. The CDR3: CASSEWVRRDTEAFF. CDR3 in DNA: TGTGCCAGCAGTGAGTGGGTCCGACGGGATACTGAAGCTTTCTTT.

The chain combines TRBV28 with TRBJ1-1, with 7 bases that match TRBD1. Trimming cost V 9 bases and J 10 bases; bases outside gene matches: 14. The CDR3 runs to 13 residues. CDR1 is MDHEN and CDR2 is SYDVKM in the germline V gene. The CDR3 loop is CASRTGRVNGAFF. The CDR3 bases are TGTGCCAGTCGGACAGGTAGGGTCAATGGAGCTTTCTTT.

This chain connects TRBV5-6 to TRBJ2-7; maybe TRBD1 (6 bases). The germline V gene has CDR1 SGHDT and CDR2 YYEEEE. The V gene lost 5 bases and the J gene lost 3 bases, with 15 bases spanning the gap. The CDR3 is made up of 14 amino acids. CDR3 coding DNA: TGTGCCAGCAGTCCCGGGACAACTAACTACGAGCAGTACTTC. Translation gives CASSPGTTNYEQYF.

J is TRBJ1-2 and V is TRBV9, with 8 bases identical to TRBD1. This CDR3 region has 14 residues. V was clipped by 4 bases and J by 3 bases; unmatched bases: 5. Germline lookup yields CDR1 SGDLS and CDR2 YYNGEE. Here the CDR3 reads CASSSGQEDYGYTF. As DNA, the CDR3 is TGTGCCAGCAGCTCGGGACAGGAGGACTATGGCTACACCTTC.